These 27 T cell receptor beta chains came from one sample sequenced in a study of cytomegalovirus exposure and HLA in healthy donors. Primers for the PCR totalled 60 Vbeta and 13 Jbeta. Data came from immunoSEQ multiplex PCR; TCRdb stores just in-frame clones and leaves some out. This table holds about 130,000 clones, 70% to 80% found once. The sample taken for sequencing was PBMCs. The receptors derive from a man aged 50 to 60 in good health and CMV-seronegative.

This clone was found once. In DNA form, the CDR3 reads TGCGCCAGCAGCTCCGGGCCCCCGTCGGGAGTCAATGAGCAGTTCTTC. It codes for CASSSGPPSGVNEQFF. The rearrangement links TRBV5-1 to TRBJ2-1; D may be TRBD2 (6 bases). CDR1 SGHRS and CDR2 YFSETQ come from the germline V gene. CDR3 length equals 16 residues. V lost 3 bases and J lost 6, with 19 bases in between.

This clone has only a few counts. The chain has TRBV11-1 and TRBJ1-4, with TRBD1 as a possible D gene (5 bases). The V gene's germline CDR1 is SGHAT and CDR2 FQDESV (reference sequence). This CDR3 contains 14 residues. V lost 6 bases, J lost 8 bases, and 16 bases lay in between. This chain's CDR3 is CASSEQVEAEKLFF. DNA of the CDR3: TGTGCCAGCAGTGAACAGGTAGAGGCGGAAAAACTGTTTTTT.

The chain joins TRBV2 to TRBJ2-3, with TRBD2 matching 11 bases. J lost 4 bases, V lost 6 bases, and 6 bases had no gene match. CDR1 and CDR2 from the germline V gene are SNHLY and FYNNEI. The CDR3 covers 15 residues. The CDR3 here is CASRDGTSGADTQYF. The CDR3 region has the DNA TGTGCCAGCAGAGACGGGACTAGCGGTGCAGATACGCAGTATTTT.

CDR3 loop: CASSVAASGASQETQYF. CDR3 sequence (DNA): TGTGCCAGCAGCGTAGCGGCTAGCGGGGCTTCCCAAGAGACCCAGTACTTC. The rearrangement uses TRBV9 and TRBJ2-5, with 9 nucleotides matching TRBD2. This CDR3 has 17 amino acids. CDR1 SGDLS and CDR2 YYNGEE come from the germline V gene. V lost 0 bases to trimming and J lost 1 base; unmatched junction nucleotides: 7.

This clone was observed a few times. The chain uses TRBV4-1 and TRBJ2-1; TRBD2 is a possible D gene (6 bases). The germline V gene has CDR1 MGHRA and CDR2 YSYEKL. Trimming removed 4 bases at V and 0 bases at J, with 19 bases between. This CDR3 is 18 amino acids long. In DNA form, the CDR3 reads TGCGCCAGCAGCCCATGGAGGGGAGGCGGGGCCTCCTACAATGAGCAGTTCTTC. It translates to CASSPWRGGGASYNEQFF.

This rearrangement joins TRBV11-2 to TRBJ1-5; D remains unclear. Germline values: CDR1 SGHAT, CDR2 FQNNGV. V lost 5 bases to trimming and J lost 6 bases, with 11 bases between them. The CDR3 contains 13 residues. The CDR3 spells CASSRQVGQPQHF. The CDR3 nucleotides are TGTGCCAGCAGCCGACAAGTGGGTCAGCCCCAGCATTTT.

The rearrangement links TRBV7-3 to TRBJ2-1; TRBD2 aligns across 8 bases. V trimming: 8 bases; J trimming: 0 bases; junction bases outside the gene matches: 21. The CDR3 totals 20 residues. CDR1 SGHTA and CDR2 FQGTGA come from the germline V gene. Written as DNA, the CDR3 is TGTGCCAGCGGCCTCGTTTCGCCAGCGGGGGCCCCCAGCTCCTACAATGAGCAGTTCTTC. This translates into CASGLVSPAGAPSSYNEQFF.

The chain is built from TRBV5-5 and TRBJ1-4; 9 bases align to TRBD1. Germline lookup yields CDR1 SGHKS and CDR2 YYEKEE (reference sequence). This CDR3 has 14 residues. With V trimmed by 7 bases and J by 7 bases, 8 bases remained unmatched. In DNA form, the CDR3 reads TGTGCCAGCGGACAGGGGCCTCGGATTGAAAAACTGTTTTTT. It specifies CASGQGPRIEKLFF. Based on the CDR3 plus reference TRBV5-5 and TRBJ1-4, the full variable domain is DAGVTQSPTHLIKTRGQQVTLRCSPISGHKSVSWYQQVLGQGPQFIFQYYEKEERGRGNFPDRFSARQFPNYSSELNVNALLLGDSALYLCASGQGPRIEKLFFGSGTQLSVL.

The V call is TRBV7-6, the J call TRBJ2-1; TRBD2 aligns across 11 bases. The V segment lost 4 bases and the J segment 5 bases; nucleotides outside the gene matches: 7. The CDR3 is 16 residues long. From germline, CDR1 is SGHVS and CDR2 FNYEAQ. CDR3 protein: CASSSRQTSGNNEQFF. CDR3 coding DNA: TGTGCCAGCAGCTCGCGACAGACTAGCGGGAACAATGAGCAGTTCTTC. The whole variable domain, filled in from reference TRBV7-6 and TRBJ2-1, reads GAGVSQSPRYKVTKRGQDVALRCDPISGHVSLYWYRQALGQGPEFLTYFNYEAQQDKSGLPNDRFSAERPEGSISTLTIQRTEQRDSAMYRCASSSRQTSGNNEQFFGPGTRLTVL.

The chain employs TRBV5-5 and TRBJ2-7; maybe TRBD1 (7 bases). Trimming cost V 4 bases and J 5 bases, with 19 bases left between them. The CDR3 extends over 15 amino acids. Germline CDR1 is SGHKS and CDR2 is YYEKEE (reference sequence). The CDR3 nucleotides are TGTGCCAGCAGCAGGGGCCCAGGGGGGTCGGACGAGCAGTACGTC. Protein product: CASSRGPGGSDEQYV.

This chain links TRBV6-1 with TRBJ2-5; the match to TRBD1 covers 8 bases. This CDR3 has 14 residues. The V gene end was trimmed by 1 base and the J gene end by 2 bases; junction bases not matched to a gene: 0. Germline lookup yields CDR1 MNHNS and CDR2 SASEGT. CDR3 sequence: CASSEGTGQETQYF. CDR3 DNA sequence: TGTGCCAGCAGTGAAGGGACAGGGCAAGAGACCCAGTACTTC.

Details on this clone: A junction end diverges from the germline sequence, so it may reflect a read error. The V call is TRBV5-6, the J call TRBJ1-5; tentatively, D is TRBD1 (5 bases). Germline loops: CDR1 SGHDT, CDR2 YYEEEE. The CDR3 length is 14 residues. As DNA, the CDR3 is TGTGCCAGCAGCTTGGCCGGATCGGCGGGGGTGATGGATTTT. It yields the protein CASSLAGSAGVMDF.

V is TRBV30 and J is TRBJ1-6; 7 bases agree with TRBD1. This CDR3 has 14 residues. Germline CDR1 reads GTSNPN; CDR2 reads SVGIG (reference sequence). With 3 bases clipped from V and 6 bases from J, the junction kept 5 bases outside the gene matches. CDR3 bases: TGTGCCTGGAGCGGGACAGACTTTAATTCACCCCTCCACTTT. Its translation is CAWSGTDFNSPLHF. The full variable domain, its missing parts supplied by reference TRBV30 and TRBJ1-6, is SQTIHQWPATLVQPVGSPLSLECTVEGTSNPNLYWYRQAAGRGLQLLFYSVGIGQISSEVPQNLSASRPQDRQFILSSKKLLLSDSGFYLCAWSGTDFNSPLHFGNGTRLTVT.

The V gene is TRBV5-5, the J gene TRBJ1-4; 7 nucleotides match TRBD1. The V and J ends lost 0 bases and 3 bases, in that order; junction bases with no gene match: 14. The germline gives CDR1 SGHKS, CDR2 YYEKEE (reference sequence). This CDR3 has 19 residues. CDR3 loop: CASSLGGPLQGTPNEKLFF. For the CDR3, the DNA is TGTGCCAGCAGCTTGGGTGGTCCATTACAGGGGACCCCTAATGAAAAACTGTTTTTT.

This rearrangement joins TRBV18 to TRBJ2-7, with 7 bases aligning to TRBD2. CDR1 is KGHSH, CDR2 LQKENI, per germline. The ends lost 3 bases at V and 5 bases at J; junction bases unmatched: 10. The CDR3 runs to 15 residues. The CDR3 nucleotides read TGTGCCAGCTCACCCTCGGGGGAGGGGTTCAACGAGCAGTACTTC. Translated, it gives CASSPSGEGFNEQYF.

This clone was seen a single time. The chain has TRBV6-4 and TRBJ2-6; a weak D match, TRBD1 (5 bases). The germline V gene has CDR1 MRHNA and CDR2 SNTAGT. V was cut by 6 bases and J by 4 bases, with 19 bases left in between. The CDR3 is 17 residues long. The CDR3 coding sequence is TGTGCCAGCAGCCTGGATCAAGCAGGGTCCGGGGCCAACGTCCTGACTTTC. Its translation: CASSLDQAGSGANVLTF.

This chain links TRBV19 with TRBJ2-1; TRBD1 agrees at 8 bases. The germline gives CDR1 LNHDA, CDR2 SQIVND (reference sequence). Trimming at V came to 8 bases and at J to 8 bases, leaving 20 bases not matched to a gene. The CDR3 contains 17 residues. The CDR3 sequence is CASGRTGRAIGQDEQFF. CDR3 in DNA: TGTGCCAGTGGAAGGACAGGGCGGGCCATCGGGCAGGATGAGCAGTTCTTC.

A few counts support this clone. This chain joins TRBV18 and TRBJ2-1; TRBD1 aligns across 9 bases. J lost 8 bases, V lost 3 bases, and 8 bases had no gene match. This CDR3 spans 15 amino acids. Germline CDR1 reads KGHSH; CDR2 reads LQKENI. The CDR3 coding sequence is TGTGCCAGCTCACCGGTCACAGGGGGCGGGGATGAGCAGTTCTTC. The encoded protein is CASSPVTGGGDEQFF.

The rearrangement joins TRBV29-1 to TRBJ2-3; 10 positions match TRBD2. Trimming removed 4 bases from V and 5 bases from J; junction bases left unmatched: 6. The CDR3 totals 14 residues. The germline V gene has CDR1 SQVTM and CDR2 ANQGSEA. Here the CDR3 reads CSVVWSGGGDTQYF. As DNA, the CDR3 is TGCAGCGTTGTTTGGAGCGGGGGGGGAGATACGCAGTATTTT.

This chain links TRBV7-8 with TRBJ1-1; TRBD1 is a possible D gene (6 bases). The CDR3 is made up of 14 amino acids. Deletions cut 5 bases from V and 4 bases from J, with 14 bases between. CDR1 is SGHVS and CDR2 is FQNEAQ in the germline V gene. In nucleotides, the CDR3 is TGTGCCAGCAGCATGAACAGGGATGCCACTGAAGCTTTCTTT. This translates into CASSMNRDATEAFF.

The chain combines TRBV5-4 with TRBJ1-2; 10 bases are a match to TRBD1. CDR3 size: 14 residues. J was trimmed by 8 bases and V by 4 bases; bases with no gene match: 8. Per germline, CDR1 SGHNT and CDR2 YYREEE (reference sequence). CDR3 residues: CASSRGWDRGGYTF. DNA for the CDR3: TGTGCCAGCAGCCGGGGCTGGGACAGGGGAGGCTACACCTTC.

The V and J genes are TRBV10-1 and TRBJ2-1; 8 bases are shared with TRBD2. V lost 2 bases, J lost 4 bases, and 4 bases stayed unmatched. The CDR3 contains 15 residues. CDR1 WNHNN and CDR2 SYGVQD come from the germline V gene (reference sequence). CDR3 in amino acids: CASSEVRGGYNEQFF. CDR3 nucleotides: TGCGCCAGCAGTGAGGTTCGGGGGGGTTACAATGAGCAGTTCTTC.

This clone showed up just a few times. The J gene is TRBJ1-6, the V gene TRBV4-1; unclear D gene. This CDR3 has 14 amino acids. V was clipped by 4 bases and J by 2 bases, with 6 bases between them. CDR1 MGHRA and CDR2 YSYEKL come from the germline V gene. CDR3 in DNA: TGCGCCAGCAGCCCGACAACCTATAATTCACCCCTCCACTTT. Translated: CASSPTTYNSPLHF.

The chain recombines TRBV4-1 with TRBJ1-1; no firm D call. The CDR3 spans 13 residues. The germline V and J ends were trimmed by 4 bases and 5 bases, with 11 bases remaining between them. Germline CDR1 reads MGHRA; CDR2 reads YSYEKL. The CDR3 bases are TGCGCCAGCAGCCCCCCCGTTCGGACTGAAGCTTTCTTT. It is translated as CASSPPVRTEAFF.

The J gene is TRBJ1-4, the V gene TRBV7-6; 7 positions match TRBD1. The CDR3 is 16 amino acids. Unmatched junction bases numbered 6, after V lost 5 bases and J lost 0 bases. Germline CDR1 reads SGHVS; CDR2 reads FNYEAQ. CDR3 in DNA: TGTGCCAGCAGCGCGTCTCAGGGGGCAACTAATGAAAAACTGTTTTTT. Translating gives CASSASQGATNEKLFF.

This clone has just a few counts. The rearrangement uses TRBV6-1 and TRBJ2-1, with TRBD1 matching 8 bases. Losses at the gene ends were 5 bases for V and 8 bases for J; bases not matched to a gene: 11. The CDR3 is made up of 15 amino acids. Germline values: CDR1 MNHNS, CDR2 SASEGT. The CDR3 loop is CASSSPDRAGDEQFF. Here the CDR3 DNA reads TGTGCCAGCAGTTCCCCGGACAGGGCCGGCGATGAGCAGTTCTTC.

The chain employs TRBV7-2 and TRBJ1-2, with D maybe TRBD1 (6 bases). CDR3 size: 14 residues. The V gene's germline CDR1 is SGHTA and CDR2 FQGNSA. V lost 1 base, J lost 4 bases, and 10 bases lay in between. The CDR3 coding sequence is TGTGCCAGCAGCTTAGAAACAGGGTTCTATGGCTACACCTTC. This sequence encodes CASSLETGFYGYTF.